This TCR beta chain was recovered during a study of OX40 agonist ivuxolimab in advanced cancers. Turning to the study itself: An agonistic human IgG2 monoclonal antibody against OX40 (CD134) was given. Every 2 weeks, ivuxolimab was infused into the patients intravenously at between 0.01 and 10 mg/kg. Study conclusions and caveats: There was clonal expansion of CD4+ and CD8+ blood T cells by week 6 at 0.1 to 3.0 mg/kg.

Using immunoSEQ multiplex PCR, the repertoire was profiled, and TCRdb retains in-frame clones only, with some absent. Among approximately 44,000 clones, less than 95% were seen once, and the ten largest hold over 12%. In regard to this clone: Its antigen is undetermined.

The source material was CD4+ or CD8+ T cells sorted from blood, sampled in a trial of the OX40 agonist ivuxolimab. The receptor comes from an adult with an advanced solid tumor such as melanoma, head and neck, liver or kidney cancer.

The CDR3 here is CASSYELSGSEQFF. Here the CDR3 DNA reads TGTGCCAGCAGTTACGAACTAAGCGGGTCTGAGCAGTTCTTC. J is TRBJ2-1 and V is TRBV6-6; perhaps TRBD2 as D (6 bases). The CDR3 sequence is 14 residues long. From germline, CDR1 is MNHNY and CDR2 SVGAGI (reference sequence). Trimming pared 2 bases from V and 9 bases from J, leaving 14 bases between.